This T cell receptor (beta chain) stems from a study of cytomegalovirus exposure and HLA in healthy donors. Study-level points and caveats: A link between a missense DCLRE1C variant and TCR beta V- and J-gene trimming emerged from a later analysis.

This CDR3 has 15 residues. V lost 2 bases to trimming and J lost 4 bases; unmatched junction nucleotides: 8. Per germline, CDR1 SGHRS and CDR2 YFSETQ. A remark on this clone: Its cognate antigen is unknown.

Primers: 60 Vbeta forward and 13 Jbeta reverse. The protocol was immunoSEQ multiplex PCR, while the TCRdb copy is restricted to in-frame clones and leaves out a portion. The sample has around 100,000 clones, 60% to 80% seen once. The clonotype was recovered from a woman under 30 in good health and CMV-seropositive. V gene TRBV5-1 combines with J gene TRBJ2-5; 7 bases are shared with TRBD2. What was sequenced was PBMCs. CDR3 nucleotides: TGCGCCAGCAGCTTTTGGGAGGGCCTCTTAGAGACCCAGTACTTC. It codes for CASSFWEGLLETQYF. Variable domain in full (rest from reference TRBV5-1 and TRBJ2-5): KAGVTQTPRYLIKTRGQQVTLSCSPISGHRSVSWYQQTPGQGLQFLFEYFSETQRNKGNFPGRFSGRQFSNSRSEMNVSTLELGDSALYLCASSFWEGLLETQYFGPGTRLLVL.